The rows below give T cell receptor beta chains drawn from one sample of a study of shared clonotypes between healthy human individuals. Only in-frame clones appear in the TCRdb table, and some are missing; sequencing was by immunoSEQ multiplex PCR. The table has about 2.1 million clones, just over 90% seen once. The sample comprised naive CD8+ T cells from PBMCs. The receptors were gathered from a man aged 18 to 29 in good health. Some clones in this sample may be carry-over from other donors' samples. Both conserved end residues are part of each CDR3. A D gene is named only where the DNA matches it firmly. A clone size is listed for some rows: how often the clone was seen (once, few, many), or a class if it is expanded.

D gene: TRBD2; J gene: TRBJ2-5; clone size: -; V gene: TRBV27; CDR3 DNA: TGTGCCAGCAGTCTCCTTCGGGGGGGGGAGACCCAGTACTTC; CDR3 protein: CASSLLRGGETQYF
D gene: TRBD1; J gene: TRBJ2-1; clone size: -; V gene: TRBV7-3; CDR3 DNA: TGTGCCAGCAGCTTAACGGACAGGGAATACAATGAGCAGTTCTTC; CDR3 protein: CASSLTDREYNEQFF
D gene: TRBD1; J gene: TRBJ1-3; clone size: once; V gene: TRBV29-1; CDR3 DNA: TGCAGCGGAGCCGGGACAGCTTCTGGAAACACCATATATTTT; CDR3 protein: CSGAGTASGNTIYF
D gene: -; J gene: TRBJ2-1; clone size: -; V gene: TRBV5-1; CDR3 DNA: TGCGCCAGCAGCTGGAACATGGAAGAGGCGGTCTTC; CDR3 protein: CASSWNMEEAVF
D gene: TRBD2; J gene: TRBJ2-7; clone size: -; V gene: TRBV7-9; CDR3 DNA: TGTGCCAGCAGCGTAGGACTAGCGGGGACCTACGAGCAGTACTTC; CDR3 protein: CASSVGLAGTYEQYF
D gene: TRBD1; J gene: TRBJ1-2; clone size: -; V gene: TRBV4-2; CDR3 DNA: TGTGCCAGCAGCCAAGAACAGGGGGCTGCAACCTATGGCTACACCTTC; CDR3 protein: CASSQEQGAATYGYTF
D gene: -; J gene: TRBJ2-7; clone size: -; V gene: TRBV19; CDR3 DNA: TGTGCCAGTAGTATAGCCCTAGCTTCCAGTGCAGGCTACGAGCAGTACTTC; CDR3 protein: CASSIALASSAGYEQYF
D gene: -; J gene: TRBJ1-1; clone size: -; V gene: TRBV19; CDR3 DNA: TGTGCCAGTAGTCTCACCCCAGATACGAACACTGAAGCTTTCTTT; CDR3 protein: CASSLTPDTNTEAFF
D gene: -; J gene: TRBJ1-5; clone size: -; V gene: TRBV27; CDR3 DNA: TGTGCCAGCGGACCCCTAAATAGTAGGCGAGAGCCCCAGCATTTT; CDR3 protein: CASGPLNSRREPQHF
D gene: TRBD2; J gene: TRBJ2-1; clone size: -; V gene: TRBV4-2; CDR3 DNA: TGTGCCAGCAGCCAACCGCGGGGGGGTGAGCAGTTCTTC; CDR3 protein: CASSQPRGGEQFF
D gene: -; J gene: TRBJ1-2; clone size: -; V gene: TRBV4-1; CDR3 DNA: TGCGCCAGCAGCCAAGCCGAGTATGGCTACACCTTC; CDR3 protein: CASSQAEYGYTF
D gene: TRBD1; J gene: TRBJ2-7; clone size: -; V gene: TRBV6-5; CDR3 DNA: TGTGCCAGCAGTGAAGTAAAGGGGGCGGACGAGCAGTACTTC; CDR3 protein: CASSEVKGADEQYF
D gene: -; J gene: TRBJ2-7; clone size: -; V gene: TRBV28; CDR3 DNA: TGTGCCAGCAGCCCATTTGATACGGACTACCGCTCCTACGAGCAGTACTTC; CDR3 protein: CASSPFDTDYRSYEQYF
D gene: -; J gene: TRBJ2-5; clone size: -; V gene: TRBV7-8; CDR3 DNA: TGTGCCAGCAGCTACCCGGGAGAAGAGACCCAGTACTTC; CDR3 protein: CASSYPGEETQYF
D gene: -; J gene: TRBJ1-2; clone size: -; V gene: TRBV15; CDR3 DNA: TGTGCCACCAGCCCCGGGGACTATGGCTACACCTTC; CDR3 protein: CATSPGDYGYTF
D gene: TRBD1; J gene: TRBJ2-3; clone size: once; V gene: TRBV5-1; CDR3 DNA: TGCGCCAGCAGCTTCGGACAGGGGGCGGGAGATACGCAGTATTTT; CDR3 protein: CASSFGQGAGDTQYF
D gene: TRBD2; J gene: TRBJ2-5; clone size: -; V gene: TRBV2; CDR3 DNA: TGTGCCAGCATGGGACTAGCGGCGCAAGAGACCCAGTACTTC; CDR3 protein: CASMGLAAQETQYF
D gene: -; J gene: TRBJ2-2; clone size: -; V gene: TRBV19; CDR3 DNA: TGTGCCAGTCTTACCCTCGGCGTGGGGACCGGGGAGCTGTTTTTT; CDR3 protein: CASLTLGVGTGELFF
D gene: -; J gene: TRBJ2-2; clone size: -; V gene: TRBV4-1; CDR3 DNA: TGCGCCAGCAGCCCAGGGGAGGGGGCGGTGAACACCGGGGAGCTGTTTTTT; CDR3 protein: CASSPGEGAVNTGELFF
D gene: -; J gene: TRBJ1-4; clone size: once; V gene: TRBV9; CDR3 DNA: TGTGCCAGCAGCGCGACCGGGGCTACGAAGGAAAAACTGTTTTTT; CDR3 protein: CASSATGATKEKLFF
D gene: -; J gene: TRBJ1-3; clone size: -; V gene: TRBV19; CDR3 DNA: TGTGCCAGCTCGAAGGGGTACACTGGAAACACCATATATTTT; CDR3 protein: CASSKGYTGNTIYF
D gene: TRBD1; J gene: TRBJ2-7; clone size: once; V gene: TRBV28; CDR3 DNA: TGTGCCAGCAGTCCGACAACAGGGACAGGGAACTACGAGCAGTACTTC; CDR3 protein: CASSPTTGTGNYEQYF